Listed below are T cell receptor beta chains from one sample, sequenced in a study of CD8 T cells in Susac syndrome. TCRdb processed the immunoSEQ multiplex PCR reads anew with MiXCR; each CDR3 protein has one entry. The sample contains 120,000 or so distinct CDR3 sequences, 90% to 95% of which appear only once. Sequencing was performed on CD4+ T cells from PBMCs. These receptor sequences come from a human donor with multiple sclerosis. Each CDR3 is given with its conserved first and last residue. D genes are given only for firm matches. A clone size is listed for some rows: how often the clone was seen (once, few, many), or a class if it is expanded.

j_call	d_call	clone_size	v_call	cdr3_length	cdr3_nt	cdr3_aa
TRBJ2-5	TRBD1	NA	TRBV5-1	13	TGCGCCAGCAGCTGGACAGGCCAAGAGACCCAGTACTTC	CASSWTGQETQYF
TRBJ2-2	NA	once	TRBV2	16	TGTGCCAGCAGACGGGGGCGGGGCGAAGACACCGGGGAGCTGTTTTTT	CASRRGRGEDTGELFF
TRBJ1-2	NA	NA	TRBV27	13	TGTGCCAGCAGTTTAGACAGATGGAGCGGCTACACCTTC	CASSLDRWSGYTF
TRBJ2-5	TRBD2	NA	TRBV4-2	15	TGTGCCAGCAGCCATGGTAGCGGGGGGGCAGAGACCCAGTACTTC	CASSHGSGGAETQYF
TRBJ1-1	NA	once	TRBV2	13	TGTGCCAGCAGTTTCGACGGTGGTCCTGAAGCTTTCTTT	CASSFDGGPEAFF
TRBJ1-2	NA	NA	TRBV7-8	13	TGTGCCAGCAGCTTAGAAGGATGGGGGGGCTACACCTTC	CASSLEGWGGYTF
TRBJ2-3	NA	NA	TRBV2	15	TGTGCCAGCAGACAAGCGGTGCGGGTGTGGGATACGCAGTATTTT	CASRQAVRVWDTQYF
TRBJ2-1	TRBD2	NA	TRBV7-2	15	TGTGCCAGCAGCGTAAGCGGGGGAGTCTACAATGAGCAGTTCTTC	CASSVSGGVYNEQFF
TRBJ1-2	NA	once	TRBV7-8	15	TGTGCCAGCAGCCCTGATACAGGGTCCAACTATGGCTACACCTTC	CASSPDTGSNYGYTF
TRBJ2-7	TRBD1	NA	TRBV6-5	15	TGTGCCAGCAGTCCCGACAGGGTTAGTCCCTACGAGCAGTACTTC	CASSPDRVSPYEQYF
TRBJ2-7	TRBD2	NA	TRBV20-1	14	TGCAGTGCTAAGTCCGGCGGGGGGAAATACGAGCAGTACTTC	CSAKSGGGKYEQYF
TRBJ1-1	TRBD1	NA	TRBV14	17	TGTGCCAGCAGCCCTCTAGACAGGGCTTCGGGGAACACTGAAGCTTTCTTT	CASSPLDRASGNTEAFF
TRBJ2-1	NA	NA	TRBV30	12	TGTGCCTGGTGTCAACAGGGTAATGAGCAGTTCTTC	CAWCQQGNEQFF
TRBJ2-7	TRBD1	NA	TRBV11-2	18	TGTGCCAGCAGCTTAGAAAGTTTTGGACAGGAATTTACCTACGAGCAGTACTTC	CASSLESFGQEFTYEQYF
TRBJ1-1	NA	NA	TRBV29-1	13	TGCAGCGTTGTCGGGTTCATGAACACTGAAGCTTTCTTT	CSVVGFMNTEAFF
TRBJ2-5	NA	few	TRBV9	14	TGTGCCAGCAGCGTAGGTCCCTTGGGGGAGACCCAGTACTTC	CASSVGPLGETQYF
TRBJ1-2	TRBD1	NA	TRBV30	14	TGTGCCTGGAGTGTAACGCAGGGGGCGAGGGGCTACACCTTC	CAWSVTQGARGYTF
TRBJ2-7	NA	NA	TRBV5-1	13	TGCGCCAGCAGCTTAACGCCCACGGACGAGCAGTACTTC	CASSLTPTDEQYF
TRBJ2-7	NA	NA	TRBV27	14	TGTGCCAGCAGTTCTACTTGGGACGGCTACGAGCAGTACTTC	CASSSTWDGYEQYF
TRBJ2-7	TRBD1	NA	TRBV25-1	15	TGTGCCAGCAGTGATGACAGGGGTCTTCCCTACGAGCAGTACTTC	CASSDDRGLPYEQYF
TRBJ2-3	NA	NA	TRBV11-2	14	TGTGCCAGCAGCTTGGTCCAACGCACAGATACGCAGTATTTT	CASSLVQRTDTQYF
TRBJ1-1	NA	NA	TRBV2	13	TGTGCCAGCAGTGGGTTCCAGAACACTGAAGCTTTCTTT	CASSGFQNTEAFF
TRBJ2-5	TRBD2	NA	TRBV5-4	14	TGTGCCAGCAGCAATAGCGGGGTTCAAGAGACCCAGTACTTC	CASSNSGVQETQYF
TRBJ1-2	TRBD1	NA	TRBV30	13	TGTGCCTGGAACCGGGACAGGCCTCTGGGCTACACCTTC	CAWNRDRPLGYTF
TRBJ2-3	NA	NA	TRBV20-1	14	TGCAGTGCTACTAGCAGGGACCCCACAGATACGCAGTATTTT	CSATSRDPTDTQYF
TRBJ2-7	TRBD1	NA	TRBV20-1	15	TGCAGTGCTAGAGATGGACAGGGGCTAGCCTACGAGCAGTACTTC	CSARDGQGLAYEQYF
TRBJ2-7	TRBD1	NA	TRBV6-5	14	TGTGCCAGCACGGGGACAGGGGGGTCCTACGAGCAGTACTTC	CASTGTGGSYEQYF
TRBJ2-7	NA	NA	TRBV23-1	15	TGCGCCAGCAGTCAAGGGGTGTGCAGAGCCTACGAGCAGTACTTC	CASSQGVCRAYEQYF
TRBJ2-1	NA	NA	TRBV5-1	15	TGCGCCAGCAGCTTGGGACAGCCGGGCCGAAATGAGCAGTTCTTC	CASSLGQPGRNEQFF
TRBJ2-6	NA	once	TRBV28	14	TGTGCCAGCAGGCCGCCCGCGGGGGCCAACGTCCTGACTTTC	CASRPPAGANVLTF
TRBJ2-7	TRBD1	once	TRBV18	15	TGTGCCAGCTCACCCCCTGGGACAGCCCGCTACGAGCAGTACTTC	CASSPPGTARYEQYF
TRBJ1-2	NA	NA	TRBV25-1	15	TGTGCCAGCAGTGATCCTACCCTGGGGGACTATGGCTACACCTTC	CASSDPTLGDYGYTF
TRBJ2-3	NA	NA	TRBV6-5	11	TGTGCCAGCAGTTTTGAAAGGACGCAGTATTTT	CASSFERTQYF
TRBJ1-2	NA	NA	TRBV6-1	14	TGTGCCAGCAGGGAAGGCACCGGCTATGGTGGCTACACCTTC	CASREGTGYGGYTF
TRBJ2-3	NA	NA	TRBV24-1	15	TGTGCCACCAGTGATTTGTCTTCACTTTCAGATACGCAGTATTTT	CATSDLSSLSDTQYF
TRBJ2-5	TRBD2	NA	TRBV11-2	15	TGTGCCAGCAGCTTCTCTAGCGGGGGGCAAGAGACCCAGTACTTC	CASSFSSGGQETQYF
TRBJ1-5	NA	NA	TRBV30	12	TGTGCCTGGAGCGAGGGAAGTCAGCCCCAGCATTTT	CAWSEGSQPQHF
TRBJ2-7	NA	NA	TRBV29-1	13	TGCAGCGTCCGGGCAACAGGATCGGGCGAGCAGTACTTC	CSVRATGSGEQYF
TRBJ1-1	NA	NA	TRBV7-2	13	TGTGCCAGCAGCTACGACATGAACACTGAAGCTTTCTTT	CASSYDMNTEAFF
TRBJ2-7	NA	NA	TRBV5-4	12	TGTGCCAGCAGCTTGGATTTCTACGAGCAGTACTTC	CASSLDFYEQYF
TRBJ1-6	NA	NA	TRBV28	14	TGTGCCAGCAGTTTATCGGGCGCCATGGAATCCCTCCACTTT	CASSLSGAMESLHF
TRBJ2-6	NA	once	TRBV6-4	15	TGTGCCAGCAGTGACTCGGGGACTGGGGCCAACGTCCTGACTTTC	CASSDSGTGANVLTF
TRBJ1-2	NA	once	TRBV29-1	13	TGCAGCGCCCTACCAGGGGCTGACTCTGGCTACACCTTC	CSALPGADSGYTF
TRBJ2-1	NA	NA	TRBV2	10	TGTGCCAGTCGCTACAATGAGCAGTTCTTC	CASRYNEQFF